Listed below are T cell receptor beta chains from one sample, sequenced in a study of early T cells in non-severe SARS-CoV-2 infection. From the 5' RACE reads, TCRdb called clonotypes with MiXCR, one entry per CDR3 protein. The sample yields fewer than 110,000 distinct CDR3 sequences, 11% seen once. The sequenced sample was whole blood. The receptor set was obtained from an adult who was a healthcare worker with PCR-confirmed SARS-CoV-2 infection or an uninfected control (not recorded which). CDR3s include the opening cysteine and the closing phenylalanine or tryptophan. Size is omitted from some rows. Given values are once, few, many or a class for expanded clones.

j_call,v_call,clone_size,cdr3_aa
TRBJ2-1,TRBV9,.,CASSDLGGSSYNEQFF
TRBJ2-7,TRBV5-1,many,CASSYRDFSDEQYF
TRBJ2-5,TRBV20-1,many,CSAMIAGETQYF
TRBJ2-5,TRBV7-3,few,CASSRTGGRETQYF
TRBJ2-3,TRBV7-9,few,CASTTGLSTDTQYF
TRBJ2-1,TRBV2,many,CASNESPGNEQFF
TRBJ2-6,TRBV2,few,CASREAGGAPGANVLTF
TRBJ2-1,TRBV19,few,CASSFASGGINEQFF
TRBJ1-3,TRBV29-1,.,CSVEQGAGNTIYF
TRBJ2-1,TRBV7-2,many,CASSLAGLEGNEQFF
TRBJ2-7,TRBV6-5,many,CASRLSLGEFEQYF
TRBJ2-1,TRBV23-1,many,CASSHRGRVYNEQFF
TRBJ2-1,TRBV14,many,CASSQGGQRPSYNEQFF
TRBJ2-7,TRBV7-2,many,CASSPQAGAGGHEQYF
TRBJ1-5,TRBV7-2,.,CASSLERGRAYQPQHF
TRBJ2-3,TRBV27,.,CASRASFGARDTQYF
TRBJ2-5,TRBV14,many,CASSPKILIQGRTQYF
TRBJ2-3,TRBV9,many,CASSVVSLAHTDTQYF
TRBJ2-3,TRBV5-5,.,CASSLGPAGGITDTQYF
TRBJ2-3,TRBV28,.,CASVLVGAQDTQYF
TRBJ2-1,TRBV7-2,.,CASSFGFTYYNEQFF
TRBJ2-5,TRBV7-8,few,CASSFRETQYF